The clone carrying this TCR beta chain occurred a few times. What it binds is unknown. The sample comes from a study of CD8 T cells in ankylosing spondylitis. Germline CDR1 MNHNS, CDR2 SASEGT. This CDR3 is built from 14 residues. Trimming left V 3 bases short and J 5 bases short, with 13 bases between. Using quantitative 5'-RACE with molecular barcodes, the authors made TCR beta libraries. In TCRdb, the 5' RACE reads were re-called with MiXCR into one record per CDR3 protein. The top ten hold more than 30% of the sample, which has 100,000 or so distinct CDR3 sequences, about 8.3% seen once. Study-level findings and limits: Blood from ankylosing spondylitis patients appeared to carry a characteristic roughly 8-variant TCR beta motif.

Sequenced input: blood, either unsorted or a sorted T cell fraction (not recorded which). The gene calls are TRBV6-1 and TRBJ2-5; D remains ambiguous. The origin of this receptor is a male donor with ankylosing spondylitis. CDR3 nucleotide sequence: TGTGCCAGCAGTGATTTGGGCTGGGATGAGACCCAGTACTTC. Amino acids: CASSDLGWDETQYF.